One sample yielded the 9 T cell receptor beta chains listed below, sequenced in a study of cytomegalovirus exposure and HLA in healthy donors. In the PCR, 60 Vbeta and 13 Jbeta primers were used. Sequencing used immunoSEQ multiplex PCR; TCRdb keeps in-frame clones, though not all of them. Of about 98,000 clones listed, around 80% are singletons. The sequenced material came from PBMCs. Source of these receptors: a man aged 40-49 years in good health and CMV-seronegative.

This clone occurred once. CDR3 sequence reads: CASSATAGAGTDTQYF. CDR3 DNA: TGTGCCAGCAGTGCTACAGCGGGGGCGGGCACAGATACGCAGTATTTT. The chain employs TRBV6-1 and TRBJ2-3; 8 nucleotides line up with TRBD2. The CDR3 is 16 amino acids. The V and J ends lost 4 bases and 1 base, in that order; junction bases with no gene match: 7. Per the germline V gene, CDR1 is MNHNS and CDR2 is SASEGT.

The gene calls are TRBV5-1 and TRBJ1-1; 7 bases are a match to TRBD1. Trimming took 0 bases from V and 10 from J; bases not matched to a gene: 9. Germline lookup yields CDR1 SGHRS and CDR2 YFSETQ. The CDR3 spans 14 residues. The CDR3 loop reads CASSLAGRGSGAFF. The CDR3 bases are TGCGCCAGCAGCTTGGCCGGCAGGGGGAGTGGAGCTTTCTTT.

For the CDR3, the DNA is TGTGCCTGCCGGGGACAGCGAAACACTGAAGCTTTCTTT. This codes for CACRGQRNTEAFF. The chain carries TRBV27 and TRBJ1-1, with TRBD1 matching 7 bases. CDR1 and CDR2 from the germline V gene are MNHEY and SMNVEV (reference sequence). V shed 11 bases, J shed 2 bases, and the junction held 8 bases outside the gene matches. The CDR3 runs 13 residues.

Worth noting for this clone: Other DNA sequences in this sample translate to the same CDR3. The CDR3: CASSLWTGGLNTEAFF. As DNA, the CDR3 is TGCGCCAGCAGCTTATGGACAGGGGGTCTGAACACTGAAGCTTTCTTT. V and J are TRBV5-1 and TRBJ1-1; 10 nucleotides match TRBD1. V gave up 2 bases and J gave up 0 bases; unmatched junction bases: 4. CDR1 and CDR2 (germline): SGHRS, YFSETQ. This CDR3 contains 16 residues.

V usage is TRBV29-1 and J usage is TRBJ1-2, with D perhaps TRBD1 (6 bases). The CDR3 is made up of 12 amino acids. Deletions cut 4 bases from V and 0 bases from J, with 6 bases between. CDR1 is SQVTM, CDR2 ANQGSEA, per germline. The CDR3 DNA sequence: TGCAGCGTTGGGACAGCTAACTATGGCTACACCTTC. This encodes CSVGTANYGYTF.

The rearrangement links TRBV19 to TRBJ1-5; 7 positions match TRBD1. The germline V gene encodes CDR1 LNHDA and CDR2 SQIVND (reference sequence). V lost 6 bases and J lost 0; bases outside the gene matches: 2. The CDR3 is 14 residues long. CDR3 DNA: TGTGCCAGTAGAGACAGGGCTAGCAATCAGCCCCAGCATTTT. It is translated as CASRDRASNQPQHF.

The chain is built from TRBV7-6 and TRBJ2-2; TRBD1 matches at 9 bases. V dropped 2 bases and J dropped 2; count of bases not matched to a gene: 12. Per germline, CDR1 SGHVS and CDR2 FNYEAQ. The CDR3 length is 19 residues. The chain's CDR3 is CASSLRGTPGQGNTGELFF. The CDR3 DNA reads TGTGCCAGCAGCTTAAGGGGGACCCCGGGACAGGGAAACACCGGGGAGCTGTTTTTT.

This clone was observed a handful of times. The CDR3: CASSPGGIERNQPQHF. The CDR3 DNA reads TGTGCCAGCAGCCCGGGGGGAATCGAGCGCAATCAGCCCCAGCATTTT. The chain has TRBV7-8 and TRBJ1-5; TRBD1 is a possible D gene (5 bases). Trimming shortened V by 5 bases and J by 2 bases, and 16 bases separated the two germline ends. The CDR3 totals 16 residues. Per germline, CDR1 SGHVS and CDR2 FQNEAQ.

The V call is TRBV2, the J call TRBJ1-2; a weak D match, TRBD1 (5 bases). V lost 6 bases and J lost 3, with 8 bases in between. The CDR3 has 12 amino acids. CDR1 is SNHLY and CDR2 is FYNNEI in the germline V gene. CDR3 DNA sequence: TGTGCCAGCAGGACAGTGGACTATGGCTACACCTTC. Amino acid sequence: CASRTVDYGYTF.